One and the same sample provided the 21 T cell receptor beta chains below, sequenced in a study of beta chain features in type 1 diabetes. As every portion of the isolated RNA was reverse transcribed, the sequencing read expressed TCRB transcripts. The repertoire was sequenced with immunoSEQ multiplex PCR; TCRdb's copy has only in-frame clones and lacks some. The repertoire includes 850,000 to 900,000 clones, about a sixth of them detected once, and 0.02% to 0.03% sits in the top ten. The sample comprised naive CD4+ T cells from blood. Source of these receptors: a woman between 18 and 30 years old in good health.

The chain is built from TRBV19 and TRBJ2-3; 7 bases align to TRBD1. The CDR3 is 15 residues long. CDR1 and CDR2 from the germline V gene are LNHDA and SQIVND (reference sequence). V lost 6 bases and J lost 5; bases outside the gene matches: 11. The CDR3 region is CASRQTGIFRDTQYF. The CDR3 DNA reads as TGTGCCAGTAGGCAGACAGGGATCTTCAGAGATACGCAGTATTTT.

This clone was seen a handful of times. The CDR3 sequence is CATSRDRGTFRTDTQYF. CDR3 bases: TGTGCCACCAGCAGAGATCGTGGGACTTTCCGCACAGATACGCAGTATTTT. The V call is TRBV15, the J call TRBJ2-3; D is possibly TRBD2 (6 bases). Trimming took 0 bases from V and 1 from J, leaving 14 bases between them. The CDR3 is 17 amino acids. From germline, CDR1 is LNHNV and CDR2 YYDKDF (reference sequence).

This clone was seen a few times. This chain joins TRBV4-2 and TRBJ2-1; D remains unclear. The CDR3 runs to 17 residues. With 0 bases removed from V and 5 bases from J, the gap between germline ends came to 17 bases. Germline CDR1 reads LGHNA; CDR2 reads YNFKEQ. The CDR3 loop reads CASSQDPLRARDNEQFF. Written as DNA, the CDR3 is TGTGCCAGCAGCCAAGATCCCCTAAGGGCCCGTGACAATGAGCAGTTCTTC.

V and J are TRBV5-6 and TRBJ2-3; possibly TRBD1 for D (7 bases). CDR3 length equals 18 residues. Looked up from germline, CDR1 is SGHDT and CDR2 is YYEEEE. V lost 4 bases to trimming and J lost 2 bases, with 23 bases between them. The CDR3 DNA reads TGTGCCAGCAGCAACACAGGGGAGGAGCTTTCGAACACAGATACGCAGTATTTT. Residues: CASSNTGEELSNTDTQYF. Looking up the rest from reference TRBV5-6 and TRBJ2-3 gives the full variable domain: DAGVTQSPTHLIKTRGQQVTLRCSPKSGHDTVSWYQQALGQGPQFIFQYYEEEERQRGNFPDRFSGHQFPNYSSELNVNALLLGDSALYLCASSNTGEELSNTDTQYFGPGTRLTVL.

This clone was seen a few times. The chain recombines TRBV9 with TRBJ2-5; D is unclear. The CDR3 extends over 14 amino acids. CDR1 and CDR2 from the germline V gene are SGDLS and YYNGEE. V was shortened by 3 bases and J by 1 base, with 10 bases between the two germline ends. CDR3: CASSAQQIQETQYF. CDR3 nucleotides: TGTGCCAGCAGCGCGCAACAGATCCAAGAGACCCAGTACTTC.

This chain joins TRBV9 and TRBJ2-7, with D perhaps given as TRBD1 or TRBD2 (6 bases each). Germline V lookup: CDR1 SGDLS, CDR2 YYNGEE. V was pared by 0 bases and J by 7 bases, with 14 bases between. The CDR3 has 14 amino acids. The DNA for the CDR3 is TGTGCCAGCAGCGTAGAGTCCGGGGGCCGAGAGCAGTACTTC. Translating it yields CASSVESGGREQYF. Full variable domain (rest looked up from reference TRBV9 and TRBJ2-7): DSGVTQTPKHLITATGQRVTLRCSPRSGDLSVYWYQQSLDQGLQFLIQYYNGEERAKGNILERFSAQQFPDLHSELNLSSLELGDSALYFCASSVESGGREQYFGPGTRLTVT.

This clone was observed a few times. The J gene is TRBJ2-1, the V gene TRBV5-1; no clear D. Germline lookup yields CDR1 SGHRS and CDR2 YFSETQ. The V gene lost 4 bases and the J gene lost 7 bases, with 9 bases spanning the gap. The CDR3 extends over 12 amino acids. The CDR3 protein is CASSTAFNEQFF. The CDR3 bases are TGCGCCAGCAGCACGGCGTTTAATGAGCAGTTCTTC.

This clone was seen more than once but under ten times. This chain uses TRBV29-1 with TRBJ2-5; D call uncertain. This CDR3 has 12 amino acids. Germline V lookup: CDR1 SQVTM, CDR2 ANQGSEA. Trimming shortened V by 2 bases and J by 4 bases, and 8 bases separated the two germline ends. CDR3 DNA: TGCAGCGTTGAAATGCTGGGAGAGACCCAGTACTTC. This translates into CSVEMLGETQYF. Variable domain in full (rest from reference TRBV29-1 and TRBJ2-5): SAVISQKPSRDICQRGTSLTIQCQVDSQVTMMFWYRQQPGQSLTLIATANQGSEATYESGFVIDKFPISRPNLTFSTLTVSNMSPEDSSIYLCSVEMLGETQYFGPGTRLLVL.

This clone was detected only a few times. The rearrangement uses TRBV18 and TRBJ1-1; D gene uncertain. The CDR3 has 16 residues. Germline values: CDR1 KGHSH, CDR2 LQKENI. The germline V and J ends were trimmed by 4 bases and 8 bases, with 23 bases remaining between them. CDR3 protein: CASSRYELAGGEEAFF. CDR3 DNA sequence: TGTGCCAGCTCACGATACGAATTAGCAGGAGGAGAAGAAGCTTTCTTT.

The genes are TRBV7-8 and TRBJ2-7; 13 bases map to TRBD2. The CDR3 spans 15 residues. CDR1 and CDR2 from the germline V gene are SGHVS and FQNEAQ. V shed 8 bases, J shed 1 base, and the junction held 5 bases outside the gene matches. The CDR3 region has the DNA TGTGCCAGCGCTAAACTAGCGGGAGGGTCCTACGAGCAGTACTTC. As protein: CASAKLAGGSYEQYF. The full variable domain, with the rest looked up from reference TRBV7-8 and TRBJ2-7, is GAGVSQSPRYKVAKRGQDVALRCDPISGHVSLFWYQQALGQGPEFLTYFQNEAQLDKSGLPSDRFFAERPEGSVSTLKIQRTQQEDSAVYLCASAKLAGGSYEQYFGPGTRLTVT.

This clone was counted only a few times. V and J are TRBV5-1 and TRBJ2-7; TRBD2 is a possible D gene (5 bases). CDR1 and CDR2 (germline): SGHRS, YFSETQ. The CDR3 contains 11 residues. The germline V and J ends were trimmed by 4 bases and 3 bases, with 5 bases remaining between them. CDR3 residues: CASSGGYEQYF. DNA of the CDR3: TGCGCCAGCAGCGGAGGCTACGAGCAGTACTTC.

This clone appeared a few times. The chain links TRBV11-2 to TRBJ2-4; D possibly uses TRBD1 or TRBD2 (6 bases each). In germline, CDR1 is SGHAT, CDR2 FQNNGV. CDR3 length: 12 amino acids. The V end was cut by 3 bases, the J end by 8 bases, with 8 bases between. CDR3 loop: CASSLEGDIQYF. CDR3 sequence (DNA): TGTGCCAGCAGCTTGGAGGGGGACATTCAGTACTTC.

The chain links TRBV7-8 to TRBJ2-7, with D possibly being TRBD1 (5 bases). There are 12 residues in the CDR3. V dropped 5 bases and J dropped 5 bases, with 10 bases sitting between them. The germline V gene has CDR1 SGHVS and CDR2 FQNEAQ. The CDR3 DNA reads TGTGCCAGCAGCAGGGGTAGCCACGAGCAGTACTTC. Its protein product is CASSRGSHEQYF.

The V gene is TRBV6-6, the J gene TRBJ1-1, with D perhaps TRBD1 (5 bases). This CDR3 has 14 amino acids. CDR1 MNHNY and CDR2 SVGAGI come from the germline V gene (reference sequence). V lost 0 bases to trimming and J lost 3 bases, with 8 bases between them. CDR3 in amino acids: CASSYSMGDTEAFF. CDR3 nucleotides: TGTGCCAGCAGTTACTCGATGGGGGACACTGAAGCTTTCTTT.

This sequence joins TRBV7-2 and TRBJ2-2; D is undetermined. The V and J ends lost 0 bases and 6 bases respectively, with 5 bases between them. This CDR3 has 13 residues. Germline CDR1 reads SGHTA; CDR2 reads FQGNSA. CDR3 loop: CASSLASAGELFF. CDR3 sequence (DNA): TGTGCCAGCAGCTTAGCTAGTGCCGGGGAGCTGTTTTTT. Together with reference TRBV7-2 and TRBJ2-2, the CDR3 gives the full variable domain: GAGVSQSPSNKVTEKGKDVELRCDPISGHTALYWYRQSLGQGLEFLIYFQGNSAPDKSGLPSDRFSAERTGGSVSTLTIQRTQQEDSAVYLCASSLASAGELFFGEGSRLTVL.

The chain combines TRBV2 with TRBJ2-1; 10 bases are shared with TRBD2. Germline CDR1 reads SNHLY; CDR2 reads FYNNEI. The CDR3 runs to 11 residues. V shed 5 bases, J shed 16 bases, and the junction held 5 bases outside the gene matches. The CDR3 is CASSRAGGGFF. Written as DNA, the CDR3 is TGTGCCAGCAGTCGAGCGGGAGGGGGCTTCTTC.

This clone was observed a few times. The genes are TRBV5-6 and TRBJ2-7; no reliable D call. Germline assignment: CDR1 SGHDT and CDR2 YYEEEE. The CDR3 contains 11 residues. V shed 0 bases and J shed 5 bases, with 3 bases lying between them. CDR3: CASSLVDEQYF. CDR3 coding DNA: TGTGCCAGCAGCTTGGTAGACGAGCAGTACTTC.

The chain has TRBV18 and TRBJ2-5, with 7 bases identical to TRBD1. The germline V gene has CDR1 KGHSH and CDR2 LQKENI. The CDR3 runs to 15 residues. V was clipped by 2 bases and J by 2 bases; unmatched bases: 5. CDR3 bases: TGTGCCAGCTCACCAGTCCCGGGACAGCAAGAGACCCAGTACTTC. It codes for CASSPVPGQQETQYF.

In the case of this clone: Other DNA sequences in the sample encode the same CDR3. The rearrangement uses TRBV29-1 and TRBJ2-1; 11 bases agree with TRBD2. CDR1 and CDR2 from the germline V gene are SQVTM and ANQGSEA. After removal of 7 bases from V and 4 bases from J, the junction contained 3 bases not matched to a gene. The CDR3 is made up of 13 amino acids. CDR3 protein: CSETSGSYNEQFF. The CDR3, as DNA: TGCAGCGAAACTAGCGGGAGTTACAATGAGCAGTTCTTC.

V is TRBV4-1 and J is TRBJ1-3; D is unresolved. The CDR3 is 14 amino acids. Looked up from germline, CDR1 is MGHRA and CDR2 is YSYEKL. Trimming shortened V by 0 bases and J by 3 bases, and 6 bases separated the two germline ends. The CDR3 loop reads CASSQDESGNTIYF. CDR3 in DNA: TGCGCCAGCAGCCAAGATGAGAGTGGAAACACCATATATTTT.

The J gene is TRBJ2-2, the V gene TRBV2, with D uncertain. Germline CDR1 is SNHLY and CDR2 is FYNNEI. Between the trimmed V and J ends, which lost 4 bases and 4 bases, there was a span of 13 bases. The CDR3 is 15 residues long. CDR3 sequence: CASSVGRTGTGELFF. As DNA, the CDR3 is TGTGCCAGCAGTGTTGGACGAACTGGCACCGGGGAGCTGTTTTTT.